The 12 T cell receptor beta chains given below trace back to one sample, sequenced in a study of cytomegalovirus exposure and HLA in healthy donors. Use of 60 Vbeta and 13 Jbeta primers characterized the PCR. This table comes from immunoSEQ multiplex PCR, and its TCRdb copy is limited to in-frame clones, with some not included. The sample yields about 61,000 clones, about 89% seen once. Specimen: PBMCs. The receptor set was obtained from a man under 40 in good health and CMV-seropositive.

This clone was seen more than once but under ten times. V and J are TRBV28 and TRBJ1-4, with D possibly TRBD1 on 6 matching bases. Germline-derived CDR1 and CDR2 are MDHEN and SYDVKM. The CDR3 is made up of 15 amino acids. Between the trimmed V and J ends, which lost 5 bases and 4 bases, there was a span of 14 bases. Written as DNA, the CDR3 is TGTGCCAGCAGTCCGCACACAGGGAGTAATGAAAAACTGTTTTTT. Residues: CASSPHTGSNEKLFF.

This chain joins TRBV14 and TRBJ2-7; 7 positions match TRBD1. Trimming removed 5 bases from V and 0 bases from J; junction bases left unmatched: 4. Germline V gene sequence: CDR1 SGHDN, CDR2 FVKESK. The CDR3 is made up of 14 amino acids. CDR3 loop: CASSDRAGSYEQYF. The CDR3 region has the DNA TGTGCCAGCAGCGACAGGGCGGGCTCCTACGAGCAGTACTTC.

The chain joins TRBV29-1 to TRBJ2-7, with D possibly being TRBD1 (5 bases). The germline CDR1 and CDR2 sequences are SQVTM and ANQGSEA. V lost 4 bases, J lost 6 bases, and 10 bases lay in between. This CDR3 region has 11 residues. The CDR3 reads CSVGQLGEQYF. For the CDR3, the DNA is TGCAGCGTTGGACAGTTGGGCGAGCAGTACTTC.

This rearrangement joins TRBV25-1 to TRBJ1-2; D may be TRBD1 (6 bases). The V end lost 5 bases, the J end lost 6 bases, and 16 bases lay between the germline ends. The CDR3 totals 14 residues. The germline V gene has CDR1 MGHDK and CDR2 SYGVNS. CDR3 coding DNA: TGTGCCAGCAGTCATCCTACAGGGAGCCATGGCTACACCTTC. Translated, it gives CASSHPTGSHGYTF.

The rearrangement links TRBV19 to TRBJ1-5; no clear D gene. V shed 8 bases and J shed 1 base, with 15 bases lying between them. The germline CDR1 and CDR2 sequences are LNHDA and SQIVND (reference sequence). This CDR3 contains 15 residues. The CDR3 nucleotides are TGTGCCAGTCAGGAAGTCTTAATGAGCAATCAGCCCCAGCATTTT. Amino acid sequence: CASQEVLMSNQPQHF.

V is TRBV19 and J is TRBJ2-3, with D perhaps matching TRBD1 (6 bases). With 3 bases removed from V and 4 bases from J, the gap between germline ends came to 14 bases. There are 15 residues in the CDR3. The V gene's germline CDR1 is LNHDA and CDR2 SQIVND (reference sequence). CDR3 sequence (DNA): TGTGCCAGTAGTATGGACAGAAGTGAGGCAGATACGCAGTATTTT. Encoded protein: CASSMDRSEADTQYF.

This chain links TRBV30 with TRBJ2-1; possibly TRBD2 for D (5 bases). CDR3 size: 12 residues. V lost 2 bases and J lost 4, with 6 bases in between. Germline V gene data show CDR1 as GTSNPN and CDR2 as SVGIG (reference sequence). CDR3 DNA sequence: TGTGCCTGGAGTACGGGGTACAATGAGCAGTTCTTC. It is translated as CAWSTGYNEQFF.

The chain combines TRBV12-5 with TRBJ2-7; TRBD2 aligns across 12 bases. The CDR3 consists of 15 residues. In germline, CDR1 is LGHNT, CDR2 FRNRAP. V gave up 5 bases and J gave up 2 bases; unmatched junction bases: 4. The CDR3 spells CASGLLAGGTYEQYF. DNA for the CDR3: TGTGCTAGTGGTCTGCTAGCGGGAGGGACCTACGAGCAGTACTTC.

As for this clone: At one end, the junction sequence differs from germline, possibly due to a read error. This chain uses TRBV28 with TRBJ1-5, with a tentative D call TRBD1 (5 bases). The CDR3 extends over 18 amino acids. The germline gives CDR1 MDHEN, CDR2 SYDVKM. CDR3 DNA sequence: TGTGTCAGCAGTTTAGGGGCAGGAGAAACGGATAGCAATCAGCCCCAGCATTTT. It is translated as CVSSLGAGETDSNQPQHF.

This clone was seen a few times. The chain couples TRBV11-1 to TRBJ1-1, with D hard to call. Germline values: CDR1 SGHAT, CDR2 FQDESV (reference sequence). Trimming shortened V by 1 base and J by 1 base, and 4 bases separated the two germline ends. The CDR3 consists of 13 residues. The CDR3 loop is CASSLGANTEAFF. CDR3 nucleotide sequence: TGTGCCAGCAGCTTAGGAGCGAACACTGAAGCTTTCTTT.

V usage is TRBV11-2 and J usage is TRBJ1-1, with D perhaps TRBD1 (6 bases). V lost 3 bases, J lost 4 bases, and 12 bases lay in between. Germline CDR1 is SGHAT and CDR2 is FQNNGV. This CDR3 spans 14 amino acids. The CDR3 loop reads CASSFGQLLTEAFF. CDR3 nucleotides: TGTGCCAGCAGCTTCGGACAGCTTCTCACTGAAGCTTTCTTT. The whole variable domain, filled in from reference TRBV11-2 and TRBJ1-1, reads EAGVAQSPRYKIIEKRQSVAFWCNPISGHATLYWYQQILGQGPKLLIQFQNNGVVDDSQLPKDRFSAERLKGVDSTLKIQPAKLEDSAVYLCASSFGQLLTEAFFGQGTRLTVV.

This rearrangement joins TRBV7-9 to TRBJ2-7, with 7 nucleotides matching TRBD1. Germline V CDR1 and CDR2: SEHNR, FQNEAQ (reference sequence). V gave up 0 bases and J gave up 4 bases; unmatched junction bases: 9. This CDR3 has 16 residues. CDR3 DNA: TGTGCCAGCAGCTTAGCAAGGGGGCTATGGTTGTACGAGCAGTACTTC. This codes for CASSLARGLWLYEQYF. Full variable domain (rest looked up from reference TRBV7-9 and TRBJ2-7): DTGVSQNPRHKITKRGQNVTFRCDPISEHNRLYWYRQTLGQGPEFLTYFQNEAQLEKSRLLSDRFSAERPKGSFSTLEIQRTEQGDSAMYLCASSLARGLWLYEQYFGPGTRLTVT.